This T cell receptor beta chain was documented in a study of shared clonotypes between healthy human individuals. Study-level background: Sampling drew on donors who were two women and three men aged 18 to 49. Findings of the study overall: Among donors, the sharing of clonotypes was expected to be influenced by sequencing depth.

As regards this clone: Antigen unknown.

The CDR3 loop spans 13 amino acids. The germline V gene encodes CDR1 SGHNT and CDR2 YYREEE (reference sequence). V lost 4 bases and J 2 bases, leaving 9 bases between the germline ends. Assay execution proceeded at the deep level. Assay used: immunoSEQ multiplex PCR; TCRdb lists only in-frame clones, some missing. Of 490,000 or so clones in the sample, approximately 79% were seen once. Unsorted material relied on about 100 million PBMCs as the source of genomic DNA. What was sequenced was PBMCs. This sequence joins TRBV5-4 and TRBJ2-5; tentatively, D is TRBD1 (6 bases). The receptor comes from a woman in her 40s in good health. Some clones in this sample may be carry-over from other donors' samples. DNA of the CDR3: TGTGCCAGCAGCATTAGGGGGCAAGAGACCCAGTACTTC. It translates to CASSIRGQETQYF. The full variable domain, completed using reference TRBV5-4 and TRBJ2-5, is ETGVTQSPTHLIKTRGQQVTLRCSSQSGHNTVSWYQQALGQGPQFIFQYYREEENGRGNFPPRFSGLQFPNYSSELNVNALELDDSALYLCASSIRGQETQYFGPGTRLLVL.